A single sample gave rise to the 30 T cell receptor beta chains below, sequenced in a study of T cell responses to AZD1222 COVID-19 vaccine. Method: immunoSEQ multiplex PCR; TCRdb's copy keeps in-frame clones and lacks some. The data hold some 140,000 clones, with approximately 92% observed a single time. The sample here was peripheral blood, taken on day 0 of AZD1222 vaccination. These receptors originate from an adult in good health.

The chain employs TRBV7-2 and TRBJ1-2, with TRBD1 matching 12 bases. The CDR3 contains 15 residues. Losses at the gene ends were 5 bases for V and 6 bases for J; bases not matched to a gene: 7. Germline V gene lookup returns CDR1 SGHTA and CDR2 FQGNSA. The CDR3 sequence: CASSTGQGARNGYTF. For the CDR3, the DNA is TGTGCCAGCAGCACGGGACAGGGGGCGCGTAATGGCTACACCTTC.

The chain couples TRBV6-5 to TRBJ1-2; 7 nucleotides match TRBD1. Germline CDR1 and CDR2: MNHEY and SVGAGI. CDR3 length equals 11 residues. CDR3 residues: CVTDRVGGYTF. The CDR3 region has the DNA TGTGTCACCGACAGGGTGGGCGGCTACACCTTC.

The chain combines TRBV25-1 with TRBJ1-6; 7 nucleotides align to TRBD1. The CDR3 covers 15 residues. With 1 base clipped from V and 9 bases from J, the junction kept 6 bases outside the gene matches. Germline V gives CDR1 MGHDK, CDR2 SYGVNS. The CDR3 DNA sequence: TGTGCCAGCAGTGAATGGGGGACAGAAGGTTCACCCCTCCACTTT. It encodes CASSEWGTEGSPLHF.

The rearrangement joins TRBV5-1 to TRBJ2-4; a possible D gene is TRBD2 (6 bases). The ends were cut back, 3 bases at V and 6 bases at J, with 28 bases in the middle. Germline values: CDR1 SGHRS, CDR2 YFSETQ. The CDR3 runs to 19 residues. The CDR3 sequence: CASSSGPGDGVGSPNIQYF. The DNA of the CDR3 is TGCGCCAGCAGCTCGGGGCCGGGAGATGGGGTGGGGTCCCCAAACATTCAGTACTTC.

The V call is TRBV5-1, the J call TRBJ1-6; the D gene is possibly TRBD1 (5 bases). Germline values: CDR1 SGHRS, CDR2 YFSETQ. The CDR3 extends over 14 amino acids. Trimming shortened V by 6 bases and J by 3 bases, and 10 bases separated the two germline ends. The CDR3 reads CASTGPSYNSPLHF. The DNA of the CDR3 is TGCGCCAGCACGGGACCGAGCTATAATTCACCCCTCCACTTT.

V gene TRBV7-9 combines with J gene TRBJ2-7; D gene uncertain. The CDR3 contains 13 residues. Germline lookup yields CDR1 SEHNR and CDR2 FQNEAQ (reference sequence). With 0 bases removed from V and 10 bases from J, the gap between germline ends came to 13 bases. The CDR3 is CASSLASYGFQYF. The CDR3 bases are TGTGCCAGCAGCTTAGCATCATACGGTTTCCAGTACTTC.

The chain links TRBV7-6 to TRBJ1-3; D may be TRBD1 (6 bases). This CDR3 has 15 residues. The V gene lost 4 bases and the J gene lost 2 bases, with 12 bases spanning the gap. CDR1 SGHVS and CDR2 FNYEAQ come from the germline V gene. The CDR3 DNA is TGTGCCAGCAGCTACAGGGTTATGGCTGGAAACACCATATATTTT. Its protein product is CASSYRVMAGNTIYF. Full variable domain (outside the CDR3, taken from reference TRBV7-6 and TRBJ1-3): GAGVSQSPRYKVTKRGQDVALRCDPISGHVSLYWYRQALGQGPEFLTYFNYEAQQDKSGLPNDRFSAERPEGSISTLTIQRTEQRDSAMYRCASSYRVMAGNTIYFGEGSWLTVV.

The chain combines TRBV5-1 with TRBJ2-5, with TRBD2 matching over 7 bases. Trimming took 0 bases from V and 0 from J; bases not matched to a gene: 8. This CDR3 spans 17 amino acids. Germline assignment: CDR1 SGHRS and CDR2 YFSETQ. As DNA, the CDR3 is TGCGCCAGCAGCTTGGGGGGGTTGAGCGGGGACCAAGAGACCCAGTACTTC. Its protein is CASSLGGLSGDQETQYF. Combining the CDR3 with reference TRBV5-1 and TRBJ2-5 gives the whole variable domain KAGVTQTPRYLIKTRGQQVTLSCSPISGHRSVSWYQQTPGQGLQFLFEYFSETQRNKGNFPGRFSGRQFSNSRSEMNVSTLELGDSALYLCASSLGGLSGDQETQYFGPGTRLLVL.

The gene calls are TRBV12-3 or TRBV12-4 and TRBJ2-1; tentative D call: TRBD1 (7 bases). The CDR3 loop spans 13 amino acids. Between the trimmed V and J ends, which lost 5 bases and 6 bases, there was a span of 11 bases. CDR3 nucleotides: TGTGCCAGCAGTCCCAGGGGGGTCAATGAGCAGTTCTTC. Residues: CASSPRGVNEQFF.

This rearrangement joins TRBV4-1 to TRBJ1-5, with D hard to call. Looked up from germline, CDR1 is MGHRA and CDR2 is YSYEKL. V was cut by 0 bases and J by 4 bases, with 10 bases left in between. This CDR3 contains 15 residues. CDR3 residues: CASSQEGADNQPQHF. The DNA for the CDR3 is TGCGCCAGCAGCCAAGAAGGAGCGGATAATCAGCCCCAGCATTTT.

This clone has a single count. The chain recombines TRBV25-1 with TRBJ1-4; 9 positions agree with TRBD1. V gave up 7 bases and J gave up 12 bases; unmatched junction bases: 12. The CDR3 totals 14 residues. CDR1 is MGHDK and CDR2 is SYGVNS in the germline V gene. The DNA of the CDR3 is TGTGCCAGCACCCTAACAGGGGGCAGCGGGGAACTGTTTTTT. Encoded protein: CASTLTGGSGELFF.

V is TRBV18 and J is TRBJ2-3, with 8 nucleotides matching TRBD1. Germline CDR1 KGHSH, CDR2 LQKENI. V shed 5 bases and J 4 bases; nucleotides not matched to a gene: 11. The CDR3 has 16 residues. The CDR3 nucleotides read TGTGCCAGCTCAGAGACCCCAGGGGGCGCGCCAGATACGCAGTATTTT. Translation gives CASSETPGGAPDTQYF.

V and J are TRBV6-5 and TRBJ1-1, with D perhaps matching TRBD1 (6 bases). Between the trimmed V and J ends, which lost 7 bases and 1 base, there was a span of 13 bases. Per germline, CDR1 MNHEY and CDR2 SVGAGI. The CDR3 is 14 residues long. Here the CDR3 reads CASTISGENTEAFF. The CDR3 DNA sequence: TGTGCCAGCACTATTTCAGGGGAGAACACTGAAGCTTTCTTT.

The CDR3 region has the DNA TGTGCCAGCAGCGAGTGGGACATGTACGGCAATCAGCCCCAGCATTTT. Amino acids: CASSEWDMYGNQPQHF. The chain combines TRBV5-5 with TRBJ1-5; TRBD1 is a possible D gene (6 bases). CDR3 length equals 16 residues. The germline V gene encodes CDR1 SGHKS and CDR2 YYEKEE (reference sequence). V was clipped by 4 bases and J by 2 bases, with 16 bases between them.

This chain connects TRBV29-1 to TRBJ2-7; D is possibly TRBD1 or TRBD2 (6 bases each). Germline V gene data show CDR1 as SQVTM and CDR2 as ANQGSEA. The V gene lost 4 bases and the J gene lost 0 bases, with 16 bases spanning the gap. The CDR3 is 15 residues long. This chain's CDR3 is CSVVGPGGNSYEQYF. The CDR3 region has the DNA TGCAGCGTTGTTGGCCCCGGGGGCAACTCCTACGAGCAGTACTTC.

This chain links TRBV7-2 with TRBJ2-5, with D uncertain. CDR1 SGHTA and CDR2 FQGNSA come from the germline V gene. V gave up 2 bases and J gave up 3 bases, with 13 bases separating them. The CDR3 extends over 15 amino acids. The CDR3 loop reads CASSLLTISEETQYF. In nucleotides, the CDR3 is TGTGCCAGCAGCTTACTTACAATATCGGAAGAGACCCAGTACTTC.

The chain combines TRBV5-1 with TRBJ1-1, with D possibly matching TRBD1 (5 bases). V lost 4 bases, J lost 3 bases, and 13 bases lay in between. This CDR3 has 14 residues. Germline V gene data show CDR1 as SGHRS and CDR2 as YFSETQ. CDR3: CASSKFREDTEAFF. The CDR3 DNA sequence: TGCGCCAGCAGCAAATTCAGGGAGGACACTGAAGCTTTCTTT.

V usage is TRBV5-6 and J usage is TRBJ1-3; D is ambiguous. Germline lookup yields CDR1 SGHDT and CDR2 YYEEEE. V shed 2 bases and J shed 0 bases, with 3 bases lying between them. CDR3 length equals 13 residues. The CDR3 spells CASSLSSGNTIYF. CDR3 DNA: TGTGCCAGCAGCTTATCCTCTGGAAACACCATATATTTT.

This clone appeared a single time. The chain has TRBV5-8 and TRBJ1-1; 10 nucleotides match TRBD1. Per the germline V gene, CDR1 is SGHTS and CDR2 is YDEGEE. The CDR3 runs 18 residues. Trimming took 4 bases from V and 0 from J; bases not matched to a gene: 12. CDR3 protein: CASSPRTGGFDMNTEAFF. DNA for the CDR3: TGTGCCAGCAGCCCGAGGACAGGGGGTTTCGATATGAACACTGAAGCTTTCTTT.

This clone was seen a single time. This sequence joins TRBV10-3 and TRBJ1-1, with TRBD1 as a possible D gene (5 bases). The CDR3 is 13 residues long. Trimming stripped 10 bases from V and 0 bases from J, with 12 bases between. CDR1 is ENHRY, CDR2 SYGVKD, per germline. In DNA, the CDR3 is TGTGCCACCCAGACAGTCGTGAACACTGAAGCTTTCTTT. Amino acids: CATQTVVNTEAFF.

The chain links TRBV7-2 to TRBJ2-7; 9 bases match TRBD1. V lost 5 bases and J lost 1; bases outside the gene matches: 6. Germline V CDR1 and CDR2: SGHTA, FQGNSA. The CDR3 extends over 15 amino acids. CDR3 sequence (DNA): TGTGCCAGCAGCCCCGGGACAGGGCAATCCTACGAGCAGTACTTC. It yields the protein CASSPGTGQSYEQYF.

The gene calls are TRBV27 and TRBJ2-1; 16 nucleotides agree with TRBD2. Looked up from germline, CDR1 is MNHEY and CDR2 is SMNVEV (reference sequence). The CDR3 is made up of 19 amino acids. J was trimmed by 0 bases and V by 6 bases; bases with no gene match: 8. The CDR3 sequence is CASSWGLAGGYSSYNEQFF. The CDR3 DNA sequence: TGTGCCAGCAGCTGGGGACTAGCGGGAGGGTACAGCTCCTACAATGAGCAGTTCTTC.

Here the CDR3 DNA reads TGTGCCAGTAGTATGGAAAGCGGAGGAGATGGGAATGAGCAGTTCTTC. Its protein product is CASSMESGGDGNEQFF. V usage is TRBV19 and J usage is TRBJ2-1; tentatively, D is TRBD2 (5 bases). The CDR3 spans 16 residues. Trimming took off 3 bases at V and 7 bases at J, with 19 bases between the two ends. Germline CDR1 reads LNHDA; CDR2 reads SQIVND (reference sequence). The entire variable domain, with the rest obtained from reference TRBV19 and TRBJ2-1, is as follows: DGGITQSPKYLFRKEGQNVTLSCEQNLNHDAMYWYRQDPGQGLRLIYYSQIVNDFQKGDIAEGYSVSREKKESFPLTVTSAQKNPTAFYLCASSMESGGDGNEQFFGPGTRLTVL.

This rearrangement joins TRBV4-3 to TRBJ2-1, with 8 bases that match TRBD2. The CDR3 length is 14 residues. Trimming removed 0 bases from V and 8 bases from J; junction bases left unmatched: 3. CDR1 and CDR2 (germline): LGHNA, YSLEER. As DNA, the CDR3 is TGCGCCAGCAGCCAAGACGGGAGGGCCGATGAGCAGTTCTTC. Translating gives CASSQDGRADEQFF.

The V call is TRBV5-6, the J call TRBJ1-2; D possibly corresponds to TRBD1 (5 bases). Looked up from germline, CDR1 is SGHDT and CDR2 is YYEEEE. Between the trimmed V and J ends, which lost 4 bases and 3 bases, there was a span of 10 bases. The CDR3 is 13 residues long. CDR3 amino acids: CASSKGLDYGYTF. The CDR3 DNA reads TGTGCCAGCAGCAAGGGACTGGACTATGGCTACACCTTC.

The chain employs TRBV7-9 and TRBJ2-7; D may be TRBD1 (7 bases). Germline V lookup: CDR1 SEHNR, CDR2 FQNEAQ (reference sequence). V shed 3 bases and J shed 6 bases, with 18 bases lying between them. This CDR3 region has 15 residues. The CDR3 nucleotides are TGTGCCAGCAGCTTCACAGGGGCCGGAGGGAGCGAGCAGTACTTC. Protein product: CASSFTGAGGSEQYF.

The chain employs TRBV3-1 (or the pseudogene TRBV3-2) and TRBJ2-5, with D perhaps being TRBD1 or TRBD2 (5 bases each). There are 14 residues in the CDR3. V lost 1 base, J lost 5 bases, and 11 bases lay in between. Germline V gene data show CDR1 as LGHDT and CDR2 as YNNKEL (reference sequence). CDR3 DNA: TGTGCCAGCAGCCAAGGAGGGGCTGCGGAGACCCAGTACTTC. Translated, it gives CASSQGGAAETQYF.

The chain recombines TRBV12-5 with TRBJ1-5, with D unclear. CDR1 is LGHNT, CDR2 FRNRAP, per germline. V lost 0 bases, J lost 0 bases, and 6 bases lay in between. The CDR3 has 15 amino acids. Here the CDR3 DNA reads TGTGCTAGTGGTTTGGTACCCCCTAGCAATCAGCCCCAGCATTTT. Protein sequence: CASGLVPPSNQPQHF.

V and J are TRBV7-9 and TRBJ2-2; 8 bases are a match to TRBD2. CDR3 length equals 15 residues. Germline V CDR1 and CDR2: SEHNR, FQNEAQ (reference sequence). V gave up 4 bases and J gave up 7 bases; unmatched junction bases: 8. The CDR3 sequence is CASSSGSGKGGELFF. The CDR3 nucleotides read TGTGCCAGCAGCTCTGGTAGCGGGAAGGGCGGGGAGCTGTTTTTT.

The chain combines TRBV4-2 with TRBJ2-5; D is possibly TRBD1 (6 bases). Germline V gives CDR1 LGHNA, CDR2 YNFKEQ. V lost 1 base, J lost 0 bases, and 15 bases lay in between. CDR3 length equals 17 residues. The CDR3 loop is CASSQGPAGAYQETQYF. CDR3 nucleotides: TGTGCCAGCAGCCAAGGACCCGCAGGGGCCTACCAAGAGACCCAGTACTTC.